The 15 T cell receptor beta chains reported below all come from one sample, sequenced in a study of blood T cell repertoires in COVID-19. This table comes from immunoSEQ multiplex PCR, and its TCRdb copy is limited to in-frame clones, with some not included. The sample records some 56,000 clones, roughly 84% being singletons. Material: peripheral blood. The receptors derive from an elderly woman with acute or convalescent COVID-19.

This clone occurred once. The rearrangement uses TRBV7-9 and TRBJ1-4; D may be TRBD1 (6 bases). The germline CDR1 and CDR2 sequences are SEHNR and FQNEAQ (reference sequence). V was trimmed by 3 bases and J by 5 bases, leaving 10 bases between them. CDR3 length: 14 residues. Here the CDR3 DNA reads TGTGCCAGCAGCTTCCGGACAGAAAATGAAAAACTGTTTTTT. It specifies CASSFRTENEKLFF.

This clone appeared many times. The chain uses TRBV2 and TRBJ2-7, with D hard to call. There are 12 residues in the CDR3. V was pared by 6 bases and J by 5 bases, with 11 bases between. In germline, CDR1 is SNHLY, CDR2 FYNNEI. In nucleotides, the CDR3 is TGTGCCAGCAGATCCTTTGTAAACGAGCAGTACTTC. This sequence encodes CASRSFVNEQYF.

The CDR3 region has the DNA TGTGCCACCAGCAGAGATCGGAATCAGCCCCAGCATTTT. It encodes CATSRDRNQPQHF. The rearrangement uses TRBV15 and TRBJ1-5; D not resolved. The CDR3 is 13 amino acids. The germline V and J ends were trimmed by 0 bases and 4 bases, with 4 bases remaining between them. Per germline, CDR1 LNHNV and CDR2 YYDKDF (reference sequence).

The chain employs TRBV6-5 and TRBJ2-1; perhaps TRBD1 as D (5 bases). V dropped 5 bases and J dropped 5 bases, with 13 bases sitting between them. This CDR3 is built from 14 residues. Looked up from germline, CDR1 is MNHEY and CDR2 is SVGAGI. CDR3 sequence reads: CASSTPTDHNEQFF. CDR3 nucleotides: TGTGCCAGCAGTACCCCGACAGACCACAATGAGCAGTTCTTC.

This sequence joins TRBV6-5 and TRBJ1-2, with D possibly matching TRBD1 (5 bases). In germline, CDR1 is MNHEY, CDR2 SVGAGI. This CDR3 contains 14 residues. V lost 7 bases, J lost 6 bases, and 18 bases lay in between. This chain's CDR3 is CASMEGAGGDGYTF. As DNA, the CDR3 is TGTGCCAGCATGGAGGGAGCGGGGGGGGATGGCTACACCTTC.

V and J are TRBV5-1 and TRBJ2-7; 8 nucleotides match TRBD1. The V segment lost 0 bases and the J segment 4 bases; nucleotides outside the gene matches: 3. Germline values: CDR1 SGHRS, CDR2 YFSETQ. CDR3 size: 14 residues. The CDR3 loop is CASSLAGGGYEQYF. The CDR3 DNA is TGCGCCAGCAGCTTGGCAGGGGGCGGTTACGAGCAGTACTTC.

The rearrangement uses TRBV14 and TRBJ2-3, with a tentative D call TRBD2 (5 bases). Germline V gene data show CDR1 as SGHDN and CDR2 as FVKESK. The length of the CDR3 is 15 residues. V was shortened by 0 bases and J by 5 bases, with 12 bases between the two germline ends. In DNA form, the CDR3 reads TGTGCCAGCAGCCAAGAGGGTCTAGGAGGAGATACGCAGTATTTT. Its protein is CASSQEGLGGDTQYF.

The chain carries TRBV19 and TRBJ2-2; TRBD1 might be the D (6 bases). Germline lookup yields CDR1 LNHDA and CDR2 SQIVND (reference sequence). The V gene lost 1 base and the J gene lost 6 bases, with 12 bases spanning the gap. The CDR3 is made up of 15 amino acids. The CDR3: CASSIGNRESGELFF. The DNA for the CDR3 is TGTGCCAGTAGTATAGGGAACAGGGAATCCGGGGAGCTGTTTTTT. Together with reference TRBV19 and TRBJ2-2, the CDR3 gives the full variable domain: DGGITQSPKYLFRKEGQNVTLSCEQNLNHDAMYWYRQDPGQGLRLIYYSQIVNDFQKGDIAEGYSVSREKKESFPLTVTSAQKNPTAFYLCASSIGNRESGELFFGEGSRLTVL.

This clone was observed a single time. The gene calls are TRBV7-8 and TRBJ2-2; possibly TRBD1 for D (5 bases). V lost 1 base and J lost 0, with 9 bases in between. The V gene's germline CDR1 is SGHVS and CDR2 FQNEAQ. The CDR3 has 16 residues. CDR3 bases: TGTGCCAGCAGCTTAGGTCCGACAGCGAACACCGGGGAGCTGTTTTTT. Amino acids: CASSLGPTANTGELFF.

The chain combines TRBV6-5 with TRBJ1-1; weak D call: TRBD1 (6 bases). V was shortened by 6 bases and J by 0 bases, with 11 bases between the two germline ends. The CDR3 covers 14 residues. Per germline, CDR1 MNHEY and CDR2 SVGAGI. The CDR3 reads CASRLDSMNTEAFF. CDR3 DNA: TGTGCCAGCAGGCTGGACAGCATGAACACTGAAGCTTTCTTT.

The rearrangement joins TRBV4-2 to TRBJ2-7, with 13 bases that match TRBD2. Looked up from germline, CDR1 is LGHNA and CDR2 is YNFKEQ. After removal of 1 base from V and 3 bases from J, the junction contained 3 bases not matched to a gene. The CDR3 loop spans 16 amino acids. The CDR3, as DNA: TGTGCCAGCAGCCAAGCGGGACTAGCGGGACTCTACGAGCAGTACTTC. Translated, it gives CASSQAGLAGLYEQYF.

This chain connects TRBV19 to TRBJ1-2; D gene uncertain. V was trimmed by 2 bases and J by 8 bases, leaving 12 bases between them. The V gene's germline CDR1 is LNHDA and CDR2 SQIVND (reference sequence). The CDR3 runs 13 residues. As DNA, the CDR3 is TGTGCCAGTAGTATATTGGCAGAGCGAGGCTACACCTTC. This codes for CASSILAERGYTF.

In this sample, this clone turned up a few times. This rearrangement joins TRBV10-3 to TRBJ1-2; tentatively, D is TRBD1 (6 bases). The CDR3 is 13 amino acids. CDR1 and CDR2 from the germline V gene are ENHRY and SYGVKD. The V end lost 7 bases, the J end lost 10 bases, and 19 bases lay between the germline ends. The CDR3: CAIMAGAGADYTF. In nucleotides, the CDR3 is TGTGCCATCATGGCAGGCGCAGGGGCTGACTACACCTTC.

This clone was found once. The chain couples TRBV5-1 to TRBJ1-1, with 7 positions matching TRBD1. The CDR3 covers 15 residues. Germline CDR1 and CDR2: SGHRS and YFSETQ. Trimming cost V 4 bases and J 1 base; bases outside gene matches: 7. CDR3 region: CASSLLQGTNTEAFF. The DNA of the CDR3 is TGCGCCAGCAGCCTACTACAGGGGACGAACACTGAAGCTTTCTTT.

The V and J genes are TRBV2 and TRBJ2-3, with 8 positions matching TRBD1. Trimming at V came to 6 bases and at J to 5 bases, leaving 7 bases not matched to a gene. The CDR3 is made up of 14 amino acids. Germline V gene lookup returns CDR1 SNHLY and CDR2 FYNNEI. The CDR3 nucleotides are TGTGCCAGCAGAGTCGGACAGGGTAGAGATACGCAGTATTTT. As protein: CASRVGQGRDTQYF.